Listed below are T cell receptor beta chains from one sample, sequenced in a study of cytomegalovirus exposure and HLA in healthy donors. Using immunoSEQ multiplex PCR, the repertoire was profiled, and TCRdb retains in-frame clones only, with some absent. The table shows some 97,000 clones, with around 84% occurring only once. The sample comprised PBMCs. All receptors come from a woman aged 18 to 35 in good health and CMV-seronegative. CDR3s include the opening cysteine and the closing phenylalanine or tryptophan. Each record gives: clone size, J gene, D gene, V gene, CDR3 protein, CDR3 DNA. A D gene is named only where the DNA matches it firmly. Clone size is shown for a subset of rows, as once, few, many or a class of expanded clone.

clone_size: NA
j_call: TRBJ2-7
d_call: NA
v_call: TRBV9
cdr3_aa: CASSVGSGNYYEQYF
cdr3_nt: TGTGCCAGCAGCGTAGGGTCAGGGAATTACTACGAGCAGTACTTC

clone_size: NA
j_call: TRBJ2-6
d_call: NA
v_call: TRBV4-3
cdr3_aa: CASSHIQGSGANVLTF
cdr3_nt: TGCGCCAGCAGCCATATACAGGGCTCTGGGGCCAACGTCCTGACTTTC

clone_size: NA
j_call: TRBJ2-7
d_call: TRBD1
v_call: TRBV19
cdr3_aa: CASSRQAGGRHEQYF
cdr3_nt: TGTGCCAGTAGTAGGCAGGCAGGGGGTCGTCACGAGCAGTACTTC

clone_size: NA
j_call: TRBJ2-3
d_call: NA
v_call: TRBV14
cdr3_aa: CASSQVQDTQYF
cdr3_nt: TGTGCCAGCAGCCAAGTTCAAGATACGCAGTATTTT

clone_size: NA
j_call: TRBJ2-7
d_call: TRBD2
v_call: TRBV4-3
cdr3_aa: CASSQGLAGVYEQYF
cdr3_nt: TGCGCCAGCAGCCAAGGGCTAGCGGGAGTCTACGAGCAGTACTTC

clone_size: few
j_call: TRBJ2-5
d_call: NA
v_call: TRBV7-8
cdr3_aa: CASRLGGRGETQYF
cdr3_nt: TGTGCCAGCAGATTAGGGGGGCGAGGGGAGACCCAGTACTTC

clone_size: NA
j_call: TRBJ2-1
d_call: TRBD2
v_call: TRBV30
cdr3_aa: CAWSVHFSGGGAGEQFF
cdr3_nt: TGTGCCTGGAGTGTACACTTTAGTGGCGGGGGGGCGGGTGAGCAGTTCTTC

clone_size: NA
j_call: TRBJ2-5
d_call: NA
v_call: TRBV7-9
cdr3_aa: CASSPIETQYF
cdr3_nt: TGTGCCAGCAGCCCCATAGAGACCCAGTACTTC

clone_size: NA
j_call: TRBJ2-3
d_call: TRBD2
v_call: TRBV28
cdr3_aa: CASSLPPLGAGGQYSTDTQYF
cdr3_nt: TGTGCCAGCAGTTTACCCCCCCTGGGCGCGGGGGGACAATATAGCACAGATACGCAGTATTTT

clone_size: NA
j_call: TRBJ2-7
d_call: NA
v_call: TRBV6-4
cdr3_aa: CASSRALADTYEQYF
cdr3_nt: TGTGCCAGCTCTCGGGCCCTAGCTGATACCTACGAGCAGTACTTC

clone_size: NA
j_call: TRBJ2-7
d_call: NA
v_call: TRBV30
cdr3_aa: CAWSLSYEQYF
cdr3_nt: TGTGCCTGGAGTCTGTCCTACGAGCAGTACTTC

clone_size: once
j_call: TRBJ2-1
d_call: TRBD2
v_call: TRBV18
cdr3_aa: CASSPLRGSSYNEQFF
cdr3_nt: TGTGCCAGCTCACCACTGCGGGGGTCCTCCTACAATGAGCAGTTCTTC

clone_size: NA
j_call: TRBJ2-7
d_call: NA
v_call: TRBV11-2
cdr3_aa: CASSLDRYEQYF
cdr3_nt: TGTGCCAGCAGCTTAGATCGGTACGAGCAGTACTTC

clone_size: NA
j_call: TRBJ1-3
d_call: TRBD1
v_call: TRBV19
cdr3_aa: CATGTDSGNTIYF
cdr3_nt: TGTGCCACCGGGACAGACTCTGGAAACACCATATATTTT

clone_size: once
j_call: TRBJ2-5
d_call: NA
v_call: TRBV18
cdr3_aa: CASSPRPSGETQYF
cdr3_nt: TGTGCCAGCTCACCACGGCCCTCGGGGGAGACCCAGTACTTC

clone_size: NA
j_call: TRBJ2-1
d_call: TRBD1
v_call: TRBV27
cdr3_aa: CASSPPGQELYNEQFF
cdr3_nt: TGTGCCAGCAGTCCGCCGGGACAGGAACTCTACAATGAGCAGTTCTTC

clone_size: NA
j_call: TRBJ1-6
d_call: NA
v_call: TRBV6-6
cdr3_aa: CASTPGRLDNSPLHF
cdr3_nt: TGTGCCAGCACCCCAGGCAGACTAGATAATTCACCCCTCCACTTT

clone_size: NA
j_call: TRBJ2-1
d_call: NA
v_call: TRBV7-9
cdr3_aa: CSSSFRPADSYNEQFF
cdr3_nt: TGTTCCAGCAGCTTTCGACCAGCCGACAGCTACAATGAGCAGTTCTTC

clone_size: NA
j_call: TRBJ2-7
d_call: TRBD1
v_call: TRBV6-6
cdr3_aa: CASSLQGAIYEQYF
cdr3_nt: TGTGCCAGCAGCCTACAGGGGGCGATTTACGAGCAGTACTTC

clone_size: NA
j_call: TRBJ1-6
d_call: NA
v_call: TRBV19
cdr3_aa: CASSTDVGAGSPLHF
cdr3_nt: TGTGCCAGTAGTACTGACGTGGGGGCAGGTTCACCCCTCCACTTT

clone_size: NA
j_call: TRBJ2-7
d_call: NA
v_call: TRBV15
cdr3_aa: CATSRSGVLYEQYF
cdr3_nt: TGTGCCACCAGCCGATCGGGGGTTCTCTACGAGCAGTACTTC

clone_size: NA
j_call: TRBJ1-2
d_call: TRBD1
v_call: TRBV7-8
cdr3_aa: CASKGDRVGGGYTF
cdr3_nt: TGTGCCAGCAAGGGGGACAGGGTCGGGGGTGGCTACACCTTC

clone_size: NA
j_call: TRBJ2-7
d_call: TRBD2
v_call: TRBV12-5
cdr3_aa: CASAHSGSSYEQYF
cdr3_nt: TGTGCTAGTGCTCATAGCGGGAGTTCCTACGAGCAGTACTTC

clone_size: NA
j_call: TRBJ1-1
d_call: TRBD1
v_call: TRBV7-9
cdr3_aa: CASSSTGGTVTEAFF
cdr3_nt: TGTGCCAGCAGCTCGACAGGGGGTACAGTCACTGAAGCTTTCTTT

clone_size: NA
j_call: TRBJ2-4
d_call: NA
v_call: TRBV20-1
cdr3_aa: CSATSLNIQYF
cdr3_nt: TGCAGTGCTACTTCTCTCAACATTCAGTACTTC

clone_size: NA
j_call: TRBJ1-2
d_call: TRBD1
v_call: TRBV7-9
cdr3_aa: CSSSLVLGGDGYTF
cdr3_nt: TGTTCCAGCAGCTTGGTGTTAGGGGGCGATGGCTACACCTTC

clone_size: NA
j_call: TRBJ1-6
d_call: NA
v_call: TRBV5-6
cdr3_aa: CASSLGVNSPLHF
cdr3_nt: TGTGCCAGCAGCCTAGGGGTAAATTCACCCCTCCACTTT

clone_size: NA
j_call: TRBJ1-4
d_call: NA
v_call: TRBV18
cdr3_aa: CASSLNTPRASSEKLFF
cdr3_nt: TGTGCCAGCTCACTCAACACCCCCAGGGCCTCATCCGAAAAACTGTTTTTT

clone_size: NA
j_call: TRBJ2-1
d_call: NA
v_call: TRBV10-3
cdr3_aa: CAIRATTTSEQFF
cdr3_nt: TGTGCCATCAGGGCTACAACTACAAGTGAGCAGTTCTTC

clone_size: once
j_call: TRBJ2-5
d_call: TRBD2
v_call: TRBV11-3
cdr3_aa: CASSFSGSAQETQYF
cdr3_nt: TGTGCCAGCAGCTTCAGCGGGAGCGCCCAAGAGACCCAGTACTTC

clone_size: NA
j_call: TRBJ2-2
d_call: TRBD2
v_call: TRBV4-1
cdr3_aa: CASSQFYLAGGAGELFF
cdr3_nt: TGCGCCAGCAGCCAATTTTATCTAGCGGGAGGAGCCGGGGAGCTGTTTTTT

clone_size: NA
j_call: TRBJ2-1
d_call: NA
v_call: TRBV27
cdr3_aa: CANRLERQFF
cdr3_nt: TGTGCCAACAGACTAGAGAGGCAGTTCTTC

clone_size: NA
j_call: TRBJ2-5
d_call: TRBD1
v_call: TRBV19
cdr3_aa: CASSMGGQGHETQYF
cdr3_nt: TGTGCCAGTAGTATGGGAGGACAGGGGCACGAGACCCAGTACTTC

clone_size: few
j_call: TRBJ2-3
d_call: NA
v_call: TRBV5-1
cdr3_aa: CASSPITGADTQYF
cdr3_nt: TGCGCCAGCAGCCCAATAACCGGGGCAGATACGCAGTATTTT

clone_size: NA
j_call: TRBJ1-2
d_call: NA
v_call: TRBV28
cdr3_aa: CASSLLDRKSNYGYTF
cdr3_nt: TGTGCCAGCAGTTTGCTCGACAGGAAATCTAACTATGGCTACACCTTC

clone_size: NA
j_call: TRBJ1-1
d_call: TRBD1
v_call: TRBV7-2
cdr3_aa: CASSFGQGWTEAFF
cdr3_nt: TGTGCCAGCAGCTTCGGACAGGGGTGGACTGAAGCTTTCTTT

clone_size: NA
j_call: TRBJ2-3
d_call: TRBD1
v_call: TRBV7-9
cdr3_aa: CASSLATGADTQYF
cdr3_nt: TGTGCCAGCAGCTTAGCGACAGGGGCAGATACGCAGTATTTT

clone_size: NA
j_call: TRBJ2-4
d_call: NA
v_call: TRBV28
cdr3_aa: CASSYPNARGSAKNIQYF
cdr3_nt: TGTGCCAGCAGTTACCCGAACGCCAGGGGCTCAGCCAAAAACATTCAGTACTTC

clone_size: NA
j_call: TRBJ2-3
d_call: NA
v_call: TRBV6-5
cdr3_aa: CASRREDTQYF
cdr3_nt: TGTGCCAGCAGGCGCGAGGATACGCAGTATTTT

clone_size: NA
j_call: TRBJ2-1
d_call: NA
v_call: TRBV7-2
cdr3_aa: CASSTGGRGSYNEQFF
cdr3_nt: TGTGCCAGCAGCACAGGGGGGCGGGGGTCCTACAATGAGCAGTTCTTC

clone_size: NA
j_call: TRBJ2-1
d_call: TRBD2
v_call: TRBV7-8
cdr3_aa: CASGLETGSSYNEQFF
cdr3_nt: TGTGCCAGCGGACTAGAAACGGGGAGCTCCTACAATGAGCAGTTCTTC

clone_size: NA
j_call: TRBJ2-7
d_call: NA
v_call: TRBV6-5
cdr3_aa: CASSYGGTYEQYF
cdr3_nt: TGTGCCAGCAGTTACGGGGGCACCTACGAGCAGTACTTC

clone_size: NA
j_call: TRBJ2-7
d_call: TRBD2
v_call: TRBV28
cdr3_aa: CASSSRSAGGPGEQYF
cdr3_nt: TGTGCCAGCAGTTCTCGCTCGGCGGGAGGGCCAGGCGAGCAGTACTTC

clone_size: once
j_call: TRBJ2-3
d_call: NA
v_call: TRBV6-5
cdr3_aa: CASSPGKGSTDTQYF
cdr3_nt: TGTGCCAGCAGTCCAGGTAAGGGGAGCACAGATACGCAGTATTTT

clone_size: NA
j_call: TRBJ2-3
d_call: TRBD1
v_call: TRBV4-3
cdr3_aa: CASSPLAEGARDTQYF
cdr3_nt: TGCGCCAGCAGCCCTCTCGCTGAGGGGGCGAGAGATACGCAGTATTTT

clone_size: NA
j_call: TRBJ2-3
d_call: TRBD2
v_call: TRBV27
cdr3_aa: CASTPTSGRARGVGSQYF
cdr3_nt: TGTGCCAGCACCCCGACTAGCGGGAGGGCACGGGGGGTGGGCTCGCAGTATTTT

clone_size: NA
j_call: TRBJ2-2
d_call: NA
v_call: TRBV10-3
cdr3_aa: CAISEGVGAGELFF
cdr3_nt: TGTGCCATCAGCGAGGGGGTCGGGGCCGGGGAGCTGTTTTTT

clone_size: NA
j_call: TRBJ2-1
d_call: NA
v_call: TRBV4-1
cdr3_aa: CASSQASNSYNEQFF
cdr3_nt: TGCGCCAGCAGCCAAGCCTCTAACTCCTACAATGAGCAGTTCTTC

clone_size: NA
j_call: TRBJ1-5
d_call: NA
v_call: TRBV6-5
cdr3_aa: CASRRTERSNQPQHF
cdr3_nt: TGTGCCAGCAGGCGGACAGAAAGAAGCAATCAGCCCCAGCATTTT